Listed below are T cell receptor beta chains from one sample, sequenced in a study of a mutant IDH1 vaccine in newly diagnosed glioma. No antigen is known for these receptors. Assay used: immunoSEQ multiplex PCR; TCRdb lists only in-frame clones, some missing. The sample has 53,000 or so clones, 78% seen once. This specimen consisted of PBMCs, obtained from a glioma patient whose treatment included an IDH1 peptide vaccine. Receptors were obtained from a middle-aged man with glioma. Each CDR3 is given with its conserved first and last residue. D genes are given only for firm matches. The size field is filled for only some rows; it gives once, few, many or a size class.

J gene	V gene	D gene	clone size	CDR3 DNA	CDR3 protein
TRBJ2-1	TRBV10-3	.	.	TGTGCCATCGCCCGAGGGGGGGCGAACAATGAGCAGTTCTTC	CAIARGGANNEQFF
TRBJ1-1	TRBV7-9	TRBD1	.	TGTGCCAGCAGCCCCCTGGGCAGGGGGCAAATGGGGACAACTGAAGCTTTCTTT	CASSPLGRGQMGTTEAFF
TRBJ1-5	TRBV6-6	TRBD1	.	TGTGCCAGCAGCCCGACAGGGAATCAGCCCCAGCATTTT	CASSPTGNQPQHF
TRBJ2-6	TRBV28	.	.	TGTGCCAGCAGTTTCTCCGGGGCCAACGTCCTGACTTTC	CASSFSGANVLTF
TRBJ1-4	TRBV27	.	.	TGTGCCAGCAGTTTATCCGGCTTAGGGGAAAAACTGTTTTTT	CASSLSGLGEKLFF
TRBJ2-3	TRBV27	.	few	TGTGCCAGCAGTTTCTTCGCGGGACCCAGGGCACCTAGCACAGATACGCAGTATTTT	CASSFFAGPRAPSTDTQYF
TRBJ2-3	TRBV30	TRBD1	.	TGTGCCTGGAGTGGCGGACAGGGGGCTTCCACAGATACGCAGTATTTT	CAWSGGQGASTDTQYF
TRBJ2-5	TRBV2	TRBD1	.	TGTGCCAGCAGTGAAGGGACAGGGATGGAGACCCAGTACTTC	CASSEGTGMETQYF
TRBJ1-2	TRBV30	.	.	TGTGCCTGGACCCAAGGGGGGAAGGGTGGCTACACCTTC	CAWTQGGKGGYTF
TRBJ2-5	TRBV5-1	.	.	TGCGCCAGCAGTCCCGGTTTGGGACATTCGCAAGAGACCCAGTACTTC	CASSPGLGHSQETQYF
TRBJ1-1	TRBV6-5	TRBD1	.	TGTGCCAGCAGTCTCTCCGACAGGGCCACTGAAGCTTTCTTT	CASSLSDRATEAFF
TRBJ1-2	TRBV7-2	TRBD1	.	TGTGCCAGCAGCGCGGGACAGAGCTATGGCTACACCTTC	CASSAGQSYGYTF
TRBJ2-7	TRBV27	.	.	TGTGCCAGCAGTTTATCGGATACTAGAAGCGAGCAGTACTTC	CASSLSDTRSEQYF
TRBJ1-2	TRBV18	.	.	TGTGCCAGCTCACCGGCCGGGGACCCTAAATATGGCTACACCTTC	CASSPAGDPKYGYTF
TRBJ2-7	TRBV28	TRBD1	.	TGTGCCAGCAGTTTATCTGGACAGGGGTACGAGCAGTACTTC	CASSLSGQGYEQYF
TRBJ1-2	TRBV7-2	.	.	TGTGCCAGCAGCTTAACCAACGGCGGGCTATATGGCTACACCTTC	CASSLTNGGLYGYTF
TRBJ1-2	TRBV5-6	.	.	TGTGCCAGCAGCTTGTGGCAGGCTGCTTCCAGAGGCTACACCTTC	CASSLWQAASRGYTF
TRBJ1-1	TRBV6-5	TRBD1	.	TGTGCCAGCAGCCCCGACAGGGCGGCTGAAGCTTTCTTT	CASSPDRAAEAFF
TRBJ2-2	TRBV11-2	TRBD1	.	TGTGCCAGCAGCTTAGGACAGGGGGCAGGAGGGGAGCTGTTTTTT	CASSLGQGAGGELFF
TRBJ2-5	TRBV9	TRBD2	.	TGTGCCAGCAGCGGCGCGGGGGGGCCAGAGACCCAGTACTTC	CASSGAGGPETQYF
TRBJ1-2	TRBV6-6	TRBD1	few	TGTGCCAGCAGGACCGGGACAGGGGAGAATGGCTACACCTTC	CASRTGTGENGYTF
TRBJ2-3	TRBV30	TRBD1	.	TGTGCCTGGACGCAGAGGACAGGGAGCACAGATACGCAGTATTTT	CAWTQRTGSTDTQYF
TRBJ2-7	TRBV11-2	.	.	TGTGCCAGCAGCTTAGTGGCAGGGGAGTACGAGCAGTACTTC	CASSLVAGEYEQYF
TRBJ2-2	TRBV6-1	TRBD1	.	TGTGCCAGCACCCCCGGACAGGGCCGAAGTGGGGAGCTGTTTTTT	CASTPGQGRSGELFF
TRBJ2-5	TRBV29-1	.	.	TGCAGCGCCCACAGGGTTCAAGAGACCCAGTACTTC	CSAHRVQETQYF
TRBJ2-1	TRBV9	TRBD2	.	TGTGCCAGCAGCGTGGGAGGGGAAGCCTACAATGAGCAGTTCTTC	CASSVGGEAYNEQFF
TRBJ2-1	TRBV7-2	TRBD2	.	TGTGCCAGCAGCTCAACTAGCGGGGGCCCAAATGAGCAGTTCTTC	CASSSTSGGPNEQFF
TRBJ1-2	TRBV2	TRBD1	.	TGTGCCAGCAGCAAAGGGACAGAGAACTATGGCTACACCTTC	CASSKGTENYGYTF
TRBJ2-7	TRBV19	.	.	TGTGCCAGTAGTAGGGGGGGACAGTTCTCCTACGAGCAGTACTTC	CASSRGGQFSYEQYF
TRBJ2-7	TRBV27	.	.	TGTGCCAGCAGCCCACACTCCCGCTACGAGCAGTACTTC	CASSPHSRYEQYF
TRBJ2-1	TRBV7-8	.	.	TGTGCCAGCAGCTTAGGCAGGGGAGGAACTAATGAGCAGTTCTTC	CASSLGRGGTNEQFF
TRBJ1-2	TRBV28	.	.	TGTGCCAGCGATAATCGACAGATCTTAGGTGGCTACACCTTC	CASDNRQILGGYTF
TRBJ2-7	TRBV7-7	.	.	TGTGCTAGCAGCTTAGCGGTCGGGGACTCCTACGAGCAGTACTTC	CASSLAVGDSYEQYF
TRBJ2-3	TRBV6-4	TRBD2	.	TGTGCCAGCAGCAGCGGGGGGGCAAGCACAGATACGCAGTATTTT	CASSSGGASTDTQYF
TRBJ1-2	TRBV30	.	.	TGTGCCTGGGGGCCGGGGGGCTACACCTTC	CAWGPGGYTF
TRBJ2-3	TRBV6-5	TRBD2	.	TGTGCCAGCAGTTACGGTCTAGCGGGGGGGACAGATACGCAGTATTTT	CASSYGLAGGTDTQYF
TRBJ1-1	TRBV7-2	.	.	TGTGCCAGCAGCTTCCGACAGATTAACACTGAAGCTTTCTTT	CASSFRQINTEAFF
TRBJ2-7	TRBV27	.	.	TGTGCCAGCAGGATCGTCGGGGGCAGCTCCTACGAGCAGTACTTC	CASRIVGGSSYEQYF
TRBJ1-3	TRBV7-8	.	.	TGTGCCAGCAGCGCTGACACAGGGCGGCCGCGAAACACCATATATTTT	CASSADTGRPRNTIYF
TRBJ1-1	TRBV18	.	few	TGTGCCAGCTCACCATTGGGAGTCCCCAACACTGAAGCTTTCTTT	CASSPLGVPNTEAFF
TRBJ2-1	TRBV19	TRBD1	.	TGTGCCAGTAGTCCCGACAGGGGGCGAATAGGCTATGAGCAGTTCTTC	CASSPDRGRIGYEQFF
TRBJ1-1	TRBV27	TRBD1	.	TGTGCCAGCAGTCCCGGGACAGGGAATGGCACTGAAGCTTTCTTT	CASSPGTGNGTEAFF
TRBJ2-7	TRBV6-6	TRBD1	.	TGTGCCAGCGCCGCCGGGACAGGGAGCTCCTACGAGCAGTACTTC	CASAAGTGSSYEQYF
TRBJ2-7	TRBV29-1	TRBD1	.	TGCAGCGTTGACGTACAGGGGGCCTACGCTGAGCAGTACTTC	CSVDVQGAYAEQYF
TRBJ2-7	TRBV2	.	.	TGTGCCAGCTGGGGGGTAGACGGGCTCTACGAGCAGTACTTC	CASWGVDGLYEQYF
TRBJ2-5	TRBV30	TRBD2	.	TGTGCCCGGAGCAGCGGGGGGCAAGAGACCCAGTACTTC	CARSSGGQETQYF
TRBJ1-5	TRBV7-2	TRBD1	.	TGTGCCAGCAGCTTTACAGGGGGAACGAACCAGCCCCAGCATTTT	CASSFTGGTNQPQHF
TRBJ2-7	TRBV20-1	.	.	TGCAGTGCTAGAGATGGCGCGGGTATAGGCTTC	CSARDGAGIGF
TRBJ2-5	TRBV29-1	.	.	TGCAGCGTTGAAGAAGGGGCGGAGACCCAGTACTTC	CSVEEGAETQYF
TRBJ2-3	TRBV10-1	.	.	TGCGCCAGCAGTGCCGACAGGAGGGGCACAGATACGCAGTATTTT	CASSADRRGTDTQYF
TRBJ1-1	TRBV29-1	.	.	TGCAGCGTTGAGAAGGGGGTAACTGAAGCTTTCTTT	CSVEKGVTEAFF
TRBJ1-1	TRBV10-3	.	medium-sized	TGTGCCATCAGTAACGGGGGGAACACTGAAGCTTTCTTT	CAISNGGNTEAFF
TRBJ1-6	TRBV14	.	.	TGTGCCAGCAGCCAAGATTTTGTCAGCCATTCACCCCTCCACTTT	CASSQDFVSHSPLHF
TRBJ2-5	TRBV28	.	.	TGTGCCAGCAGTCGACAGGAAGAGACCCAGTACTTC	CASSRQEETQYF
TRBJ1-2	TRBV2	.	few	TGTGCCAGTACAATAGGGATGTTAGGCTACACCTTC	CASTIGMLGYTF
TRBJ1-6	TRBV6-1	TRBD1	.	TGTGCCAGCAAATGGACAGGGAGGTCACCCCTCCACTTT	CASKWTGRSPLHF
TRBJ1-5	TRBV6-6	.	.	TGTGCCAGCAGTCCCAGACAGGCTGTGAATCAGCCCCAGCATTTT	CASSPRQAVNQPQHF
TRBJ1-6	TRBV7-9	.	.	TGTGCCAGCACCCCCGGAGGCTTTGGTAATTCACCCCTCCACTTT	CASTPGGFGNSPLHF
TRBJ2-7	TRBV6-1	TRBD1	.	TGTGCCAGCAGTGAAGGGGACAGCTTAGCCTACGAGCAGTACTTC	CASSEGDSLAYEQYF